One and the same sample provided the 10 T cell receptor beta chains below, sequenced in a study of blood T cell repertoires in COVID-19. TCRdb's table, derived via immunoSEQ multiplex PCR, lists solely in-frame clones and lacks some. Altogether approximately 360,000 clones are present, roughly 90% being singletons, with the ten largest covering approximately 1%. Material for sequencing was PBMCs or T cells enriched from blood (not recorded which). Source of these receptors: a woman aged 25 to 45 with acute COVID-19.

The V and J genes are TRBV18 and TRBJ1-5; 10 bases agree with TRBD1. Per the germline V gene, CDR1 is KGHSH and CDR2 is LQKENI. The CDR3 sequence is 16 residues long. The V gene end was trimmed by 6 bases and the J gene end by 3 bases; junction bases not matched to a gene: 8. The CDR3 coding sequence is TGTGCCAGCTCGCCGACAGGGGGCCGGGACAATCAGCCCCAGCATTTT. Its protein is CASSPTGGRDNQPQHF. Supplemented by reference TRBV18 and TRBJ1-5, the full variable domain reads NAGVMQNPRHLVRRRGQEARLRCSPMKGHSHVYWYRQLPEEGLKFMVYLQKENIIDESGMPKERFSAEFPKEGPSILRIQQVVRGDSAAYFCASSPTGGRDNQPQHFGDGTRLSIL.

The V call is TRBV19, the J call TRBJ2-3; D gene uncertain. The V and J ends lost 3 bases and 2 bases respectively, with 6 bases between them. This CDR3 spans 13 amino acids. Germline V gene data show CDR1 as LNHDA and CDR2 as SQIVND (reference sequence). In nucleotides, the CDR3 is TGTGCCAGTAGTATCTTCTACACAGATACGCAGTATTTT. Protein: CASSIFYTDTQYF. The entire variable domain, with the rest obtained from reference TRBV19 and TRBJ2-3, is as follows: DGGITQSPKYLFRKEGQNVTLSCEQNLNHDAMYWYRQDPGQGLRLIYYSQIVNDFQKGDIAEGYSVSREKKESFPLTVTSAQKNPTAFYLCASSIFYTDTQYFGPGTRLTVL.

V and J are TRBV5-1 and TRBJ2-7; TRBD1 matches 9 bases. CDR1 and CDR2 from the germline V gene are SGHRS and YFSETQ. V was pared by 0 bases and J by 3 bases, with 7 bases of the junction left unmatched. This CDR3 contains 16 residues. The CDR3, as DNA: TGCGCCAGCAGCTTGGCCGTACAGGGGGCTTTCTACGAGCAGTACTTC. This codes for CASSLAVQGAFYEQYF.

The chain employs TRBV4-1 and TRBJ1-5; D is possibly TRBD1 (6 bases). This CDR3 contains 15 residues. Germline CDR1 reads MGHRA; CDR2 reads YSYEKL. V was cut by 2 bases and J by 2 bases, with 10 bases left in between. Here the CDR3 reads CASSQLTGGNQPQHF. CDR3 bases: TGCGCCAGCAGCCAATTGACAGGAGGCAATCAGCCCCAGCATTTT.

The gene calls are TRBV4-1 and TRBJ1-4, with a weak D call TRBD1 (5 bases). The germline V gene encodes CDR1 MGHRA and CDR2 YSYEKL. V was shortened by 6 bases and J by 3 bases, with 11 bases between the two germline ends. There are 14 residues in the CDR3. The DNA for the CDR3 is TGCGCCAGCAGACGATTAGGGGCTAATGAAAAACTGTTTTTT. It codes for CASRRLGANEKLFF.

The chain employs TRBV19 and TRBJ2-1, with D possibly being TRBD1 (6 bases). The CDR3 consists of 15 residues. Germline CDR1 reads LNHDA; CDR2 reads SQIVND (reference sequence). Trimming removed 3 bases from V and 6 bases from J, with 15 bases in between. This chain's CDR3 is CASSMRSQGGNEQFF. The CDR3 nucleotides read TGTGCCAGTAGTATGAGGTCACAGGGTGGCAATGAGCAGTTCTTC.

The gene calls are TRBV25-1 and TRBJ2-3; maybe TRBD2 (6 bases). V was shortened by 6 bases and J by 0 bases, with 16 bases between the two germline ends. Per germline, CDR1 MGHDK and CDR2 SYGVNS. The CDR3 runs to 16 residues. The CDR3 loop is CASSTRELLSTDTQYF. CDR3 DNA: TGTGCCAGCAGCACCCGGGAGCTCCTTAGCACAGATACGCAGTATTTT.

The CDR3 here is CASTPTDSYEQYF. In DNA, the CDR3 is TGTGCCAGCACCCCGACAGACTCCTACGAGCAGTACTTC. The rearrangement links TRBV27 to TRBJ2-7, with D maybe TRBD1 (5 bases). Germline V gene lookup returns CDR1 MNHEY and CDR2 SMNVEV (reference sequence). The CDR3 contains 13 residues. Trimming took 7 bases from V and 0 from J, leaving 10 bases between them.

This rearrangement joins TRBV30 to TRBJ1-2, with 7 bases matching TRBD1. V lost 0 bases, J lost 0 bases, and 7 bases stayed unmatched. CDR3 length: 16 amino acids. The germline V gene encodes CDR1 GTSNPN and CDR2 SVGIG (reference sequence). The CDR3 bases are TGTGCCTGGAGTGTAAGGGGGCAGGGGGCTAACTATGGCTACACCTTC. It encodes CAWSVRGQGANYGYTF. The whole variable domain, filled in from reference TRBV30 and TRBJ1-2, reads SQTIHQWPATLVQPVGSPLSLECTVEGTSNPNLYWYRQAAGRGLQLLFYSVGIGQISSEVPQNLSASRPQDRQFILSSKKLLLSDSGFYLCAWSVRGQGANYGYTFGSGTRLTVV.

CDR3 DNA: TGCGCCAGCAGCTTGATGCGGGGGACGGAAGGTAATGCGCAGTATTTT. It yields the protein CASSLMRGTEGNAQYF. This rearrangement joins TRBV5-1 to TRBJ2-3, with 7 bases fitting TRBD2. Germline V gene lookup returns CDR1 SGHRS and CDR2 YFSETQ. CDR3 length: 16 residues. The trim removed 1 base at V and 10 bases at J, leaving 15 bases unmatched.